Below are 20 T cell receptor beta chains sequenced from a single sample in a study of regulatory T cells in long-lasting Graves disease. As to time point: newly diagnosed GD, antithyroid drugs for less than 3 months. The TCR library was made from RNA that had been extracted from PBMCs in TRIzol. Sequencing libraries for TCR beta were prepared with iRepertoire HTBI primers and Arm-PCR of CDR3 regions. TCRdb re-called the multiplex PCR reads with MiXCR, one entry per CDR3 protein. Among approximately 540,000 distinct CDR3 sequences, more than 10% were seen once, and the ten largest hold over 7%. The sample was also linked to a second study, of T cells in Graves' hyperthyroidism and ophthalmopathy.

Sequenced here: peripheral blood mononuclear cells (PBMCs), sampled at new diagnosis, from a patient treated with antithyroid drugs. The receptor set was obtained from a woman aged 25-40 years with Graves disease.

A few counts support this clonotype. CDR3: CASSAYRITSGRANEQFF. CDR3 DNA sequence: TGTGCCAGCAGCGCGTACCGGATTACTAGCGGGAGGGCCAATGAGCAGTTCTTC. The rearrangement joins TRBV9 to TRBJ2-1; 13 nucleotides align to TRBD2. The junction had 12 bases not matched to a gene; V was cut back by 3 bases and J by 6 bases. Germline lookup yields CDR1 SGDLS and CDR2 YYNGEE. The CDR3 spans 18 residues.

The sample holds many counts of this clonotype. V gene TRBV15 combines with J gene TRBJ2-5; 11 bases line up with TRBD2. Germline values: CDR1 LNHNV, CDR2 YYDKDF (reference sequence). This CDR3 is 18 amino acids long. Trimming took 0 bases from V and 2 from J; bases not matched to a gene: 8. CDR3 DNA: TGTGCCACCAGCAGAGATACGGCTAGCGGGAGGAGACAAGAGACCCAGTACTTC. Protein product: CATSRDTASGRRQETQYF.

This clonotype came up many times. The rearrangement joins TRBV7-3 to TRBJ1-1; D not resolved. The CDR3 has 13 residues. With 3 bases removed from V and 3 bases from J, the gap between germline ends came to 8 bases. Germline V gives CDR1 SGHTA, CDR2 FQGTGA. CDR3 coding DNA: TGTGCCAGCAGCTTGTTTAAGGACACTGAAGCTTTCTTT. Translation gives CASSLFKDTEAFF.

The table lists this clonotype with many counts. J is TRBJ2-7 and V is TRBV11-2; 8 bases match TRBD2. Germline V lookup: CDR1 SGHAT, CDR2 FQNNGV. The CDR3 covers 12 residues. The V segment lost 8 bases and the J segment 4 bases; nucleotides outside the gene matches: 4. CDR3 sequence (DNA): TGTGCCAGCGGGACTAGTCAGTACGAGCAGTACTTC. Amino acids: CASGTSQYEQYF.

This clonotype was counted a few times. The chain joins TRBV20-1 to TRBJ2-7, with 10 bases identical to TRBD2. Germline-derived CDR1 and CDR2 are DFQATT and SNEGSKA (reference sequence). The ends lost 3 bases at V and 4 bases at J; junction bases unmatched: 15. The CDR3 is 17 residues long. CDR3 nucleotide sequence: TGCAGTGCTAGGAGAGGGGTTCCTAGCGGGAGTAGATACGAGCAGTACTTC. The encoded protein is CSARRGVPSGSRYEQYF.

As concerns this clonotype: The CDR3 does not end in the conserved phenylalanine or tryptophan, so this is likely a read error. CDR3 protein: CSARDRRTGVNQPQHL. CDR3 sequence (DNA): TGCAGTGCTAGAGATCGTAGAACAGGGGTCAATCAGCCCCAGCATCTT. The V gene is TRBV20-1, the J gene TRBJ1-5; 7 nucleotides agree with TRBD1. Germline CDR1 and CDR2: DFQATT and SNEGSKA (reference sequence). V gave up 0 bases and J gave up 3 bases; unmatched junction bases: 8. The CDR3 totals 16 residues.

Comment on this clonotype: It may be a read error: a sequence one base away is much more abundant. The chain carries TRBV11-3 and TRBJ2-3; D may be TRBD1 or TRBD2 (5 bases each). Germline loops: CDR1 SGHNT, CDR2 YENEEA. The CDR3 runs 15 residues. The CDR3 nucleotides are TGTGACAGCAGTTTAGTAGAAAGGGGACCAGATACGCAGTATTTT. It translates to CDSSLVERGPDTQYF.

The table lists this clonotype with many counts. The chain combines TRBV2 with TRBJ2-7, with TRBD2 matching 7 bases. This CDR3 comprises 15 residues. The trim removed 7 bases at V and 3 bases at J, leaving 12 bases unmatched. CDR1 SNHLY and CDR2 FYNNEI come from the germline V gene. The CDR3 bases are TGTGCCAGCACCGCTAGCGGTACTGGAATCTACGAGCAGTACTTC. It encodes CASTASGTGIYEQYF.

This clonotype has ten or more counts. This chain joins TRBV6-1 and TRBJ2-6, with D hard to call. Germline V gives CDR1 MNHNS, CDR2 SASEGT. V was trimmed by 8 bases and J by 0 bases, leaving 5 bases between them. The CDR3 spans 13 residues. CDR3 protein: CASGLSGANVLTF. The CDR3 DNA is TGTGCCAGCGGTCTCTCTGGGGCCAACGTCCTGACTTTC.

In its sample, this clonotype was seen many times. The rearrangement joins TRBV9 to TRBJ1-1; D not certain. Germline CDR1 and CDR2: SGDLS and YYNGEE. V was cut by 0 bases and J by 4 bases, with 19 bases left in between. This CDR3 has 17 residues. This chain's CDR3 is CASSVAPAVSEGTEAFF. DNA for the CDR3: TGTGCCAGCAGCGTAGCCCCAGCAGTCTCAGAGGGCACTGAAGCTTTCTTT.

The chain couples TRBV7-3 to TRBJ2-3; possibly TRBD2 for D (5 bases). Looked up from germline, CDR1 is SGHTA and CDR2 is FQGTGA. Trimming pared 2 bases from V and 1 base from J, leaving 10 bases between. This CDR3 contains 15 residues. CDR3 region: CASSLVGDGTDTQYF. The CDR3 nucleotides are TGTGCCAGCAGCTTAGTGGGAGACGGCACAGATACGCAGTATTTT.

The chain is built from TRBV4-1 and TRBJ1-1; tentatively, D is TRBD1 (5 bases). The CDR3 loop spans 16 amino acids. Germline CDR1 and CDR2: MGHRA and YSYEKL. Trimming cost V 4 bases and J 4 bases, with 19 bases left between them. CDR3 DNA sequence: TGCGCCAGCAGCCGTTCCGTCTTACCGCAGGGCACTGAAGCTTTCTTT. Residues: CASSRSVLPQGTEAFF.

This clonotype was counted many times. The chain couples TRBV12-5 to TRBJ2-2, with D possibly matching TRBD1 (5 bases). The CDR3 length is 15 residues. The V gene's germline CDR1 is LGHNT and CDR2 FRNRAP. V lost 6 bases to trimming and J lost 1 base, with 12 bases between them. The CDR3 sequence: CASGQTDLNTGELFF. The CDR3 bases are TGTGCTAGTGGACAGACAGATCTGAACACCGGGGAGCTGTTTTTT.

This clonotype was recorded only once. This chain's CDR3 is CASSSGTGFEAFF. The CDR3 nucleotides read TGTGCCAGCAGCTCCGGGACAGGATTTGAAGCTTTCTTT. The genes are TRBV11-2 and TRBJ1-1, with TRBD1 matching over 8 bases. Trimming at V came to 4 bases and at J to 7 bases, leaving 5 bases not matched to a gene. The CDR3 spans 13 residues. From germline, CDR1 is SGHAT and CDR2 FQNNGV. The full variable domain, in which reference TRBV11-2 and TRBJ1-1 provide the parts outside the CDR3, is EAGVAQSPRYKIIEKRQSVAFWCNPISGHATLYWYQQILGQGPKLLIQFQNNGVVDDSQLPKDRFSAERLKGVDSTLKIQPAKLEDSAVYLCASSSGTGFEAFFGQGTRLTVV.

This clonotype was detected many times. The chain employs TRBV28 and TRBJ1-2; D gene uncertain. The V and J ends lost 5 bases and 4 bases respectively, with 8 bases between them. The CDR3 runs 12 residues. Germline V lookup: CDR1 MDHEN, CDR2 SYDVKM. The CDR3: CASSPDAYGYTF. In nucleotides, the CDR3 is TGTGCCAGCAGTCCGGACGCCTATGGCTACACCTTC.

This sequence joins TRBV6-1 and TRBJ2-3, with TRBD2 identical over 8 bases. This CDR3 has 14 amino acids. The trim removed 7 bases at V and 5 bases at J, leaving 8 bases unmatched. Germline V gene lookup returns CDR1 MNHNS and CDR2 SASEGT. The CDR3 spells CASTGGRPKDTQYF. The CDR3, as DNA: TGTGCCAGCACCGGCGGGAGGCCTAAAGATACGCAGTATTTT.

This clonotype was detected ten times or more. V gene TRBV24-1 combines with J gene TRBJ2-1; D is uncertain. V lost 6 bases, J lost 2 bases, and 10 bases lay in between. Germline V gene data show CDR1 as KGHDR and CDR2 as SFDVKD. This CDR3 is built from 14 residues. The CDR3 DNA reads TGTGCCACCAGTCCTCCCAACACCTACAATGAGCAGTTCTTC. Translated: CATSPPNTYNEQFF.

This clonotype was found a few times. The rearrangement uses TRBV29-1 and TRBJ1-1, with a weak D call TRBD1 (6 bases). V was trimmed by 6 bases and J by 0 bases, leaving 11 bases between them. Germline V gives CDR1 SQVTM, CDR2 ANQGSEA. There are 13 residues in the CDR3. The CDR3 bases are TGCAGCGTCACGGGACAACTGAACACTGAAGCTTTCTTT. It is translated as CSVTGQLNTEAFF.

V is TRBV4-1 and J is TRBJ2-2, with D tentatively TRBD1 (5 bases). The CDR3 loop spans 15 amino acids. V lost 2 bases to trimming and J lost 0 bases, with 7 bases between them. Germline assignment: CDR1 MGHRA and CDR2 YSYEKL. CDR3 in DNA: TGCGCCAGCAGCCAACCCAGGGCGAACACCGGGGAGCTGTTTTTT. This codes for CASSQPRANTGELFF.

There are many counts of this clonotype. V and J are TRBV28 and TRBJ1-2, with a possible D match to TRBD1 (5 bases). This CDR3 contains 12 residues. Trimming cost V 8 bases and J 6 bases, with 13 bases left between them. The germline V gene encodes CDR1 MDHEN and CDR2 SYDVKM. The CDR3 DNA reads TGTGCCAGCCATCCGATAGGGGATGGCTACACCTTC. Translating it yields CASHPIGDGYTF.